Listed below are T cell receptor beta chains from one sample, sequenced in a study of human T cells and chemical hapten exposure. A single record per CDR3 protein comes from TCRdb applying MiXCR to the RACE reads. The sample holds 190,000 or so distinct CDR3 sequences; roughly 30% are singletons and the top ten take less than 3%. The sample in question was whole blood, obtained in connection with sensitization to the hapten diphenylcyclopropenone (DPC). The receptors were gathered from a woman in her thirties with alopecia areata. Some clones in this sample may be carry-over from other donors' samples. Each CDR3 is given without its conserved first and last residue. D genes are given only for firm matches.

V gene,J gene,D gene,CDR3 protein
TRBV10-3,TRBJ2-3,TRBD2,AISSSGSGTDTQY
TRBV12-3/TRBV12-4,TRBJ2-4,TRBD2,ASSLHLSGPNIQY
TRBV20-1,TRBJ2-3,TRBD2,SASPLAGLTDTQY
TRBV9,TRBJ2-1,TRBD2,ASSVGIGGLAGGNEQF
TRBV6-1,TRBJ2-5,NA,ASSESDLWGETQY
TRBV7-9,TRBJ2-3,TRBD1,ASSLGQESGTQY
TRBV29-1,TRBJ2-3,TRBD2,SVRTSGVHDMQY
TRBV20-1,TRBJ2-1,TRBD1,SARGTGAQEQF
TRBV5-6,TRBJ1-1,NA,ASSSPSSMVTEAF
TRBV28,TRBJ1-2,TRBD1,ATGEAGGGYGYT
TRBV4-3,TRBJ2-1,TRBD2,ASSQDPGGRNEQF
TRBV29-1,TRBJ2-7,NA,SGRGTGYEQY
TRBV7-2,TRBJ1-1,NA,ASSAGTTTEAF
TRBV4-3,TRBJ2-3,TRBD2,ASSQRLGTSGGVDTQY
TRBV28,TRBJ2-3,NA,ASRWGQLDTQY
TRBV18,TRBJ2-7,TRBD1,ASSPTGEKGEQY
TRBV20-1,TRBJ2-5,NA,SANLEETQY
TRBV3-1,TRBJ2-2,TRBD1,ASSQVPLTGVNTGELF
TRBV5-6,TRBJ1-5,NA,ASSSRGGGSNQPQH
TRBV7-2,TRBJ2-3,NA,ASSRERGPDTQY
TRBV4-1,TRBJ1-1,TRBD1,ASSHPGQGTTEAF
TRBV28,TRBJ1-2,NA,ASKGRRGGYT
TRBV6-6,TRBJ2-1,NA,ASSYERSSTYNEQF
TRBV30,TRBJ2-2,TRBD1,AWSVGQGAGELF
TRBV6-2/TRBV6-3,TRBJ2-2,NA,ASTGTGELF
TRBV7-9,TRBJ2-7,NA,ASSSILGADERY
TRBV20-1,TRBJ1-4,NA,SAGRNEKLF
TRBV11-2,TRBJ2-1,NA,ASSLSTGLNEQF